A single sample gave rise to the 25 T cell receptor beta chains below, sequenced in a study of CD8+ T cells in alopecia areata. Once RNA had been extracted, it was reverse transcribed into cDNA to act as the sequencing template. Here immunoSEQ multiplex PCR was the method, and the copy in TCRdb shows in-frame clones only, minus some. The data contain 100,000 to 120,000 clones, roughly 60% of them singletons. Sequenced material: CD8+ T cells sorted from blood. These receptors were taken from a human donor in good health.

The chain carries TRBV4-3 and TRBJ1-2, with TRBD1 as a possible D gene (6 bases). Germline-derived CDR1 and CDR2 are LGHNA and YSLEER. Trimming took off 4 bases at V and 4 bases at J, with 10 bases between the two ends. CDR3 size: 13 residues. The chain's CDR3 is CASSPMDSYGYTF. The CDR3 coding sequence is TGCGCCAGCAGCCCTATGGACAGCTATGGCTACACCTTC.

The rearrangement uses TRBV13 and TRBJ2-2, with D tentatively TRBD2 (5 bases). Looked up from germline, CDR1 is PRHDT and CDR2 is FYEKMQ (reference sequence). CDR3 length: 14 residues. V was clipped by 8 bases and J by 3 bases, with 13 bases between them. The DNA for the CDR3 is TGTGCCAGCCATGTTCTCGGGGACACCGGGGAGCTGTTTTTT. Its protein product is CASHVLGDTGELFF. The whole variable domain, filled in from reference TRBV13 and TRBJ2-2, reads AAGVIQSPRHLIKEKRETATLKCYPIPRHDTVYWYQQGPGQDPQFLISFYEKMQSDKGSIPDRFSAQQFSDYHSELNMSSLELGDSALYFCASHVLGDTGELFFGEGSRLTVL.

The chain couples TRBV5-4 to TRBJ1-1, with no clear D. V lost 0 bases and J 3 bases, leaving 9 bases between the germline ends. CDR1 and CDR2 (germline): SGHNT, YYREEE (reference sequence). The CDR3 has 14 residues. The CDR3 is CASSLVLGDTEAFF. The CDR3 DNA is TGTGCCAGCAGCTTGGTCCTCGGGGACACTGAAGCTTTCTTT.

A single count supports this clone. This chain links TRBV9 with TRBJ1-2, with 12 bases lining up with TRBD1. The V gene end was trimmed by 3 bases and the J gene end by 0 bases; junction bases not matched to a gene: 12. Looked up from germline, CDR1 is SGDLS and CDR2 is YYNGEE. The CDR3 totals 19 residues. CDR3 amino acids: CASSAGTGGAERTNYGYTF. The CDR3 nucleotides are TGTGCCAGCAGCGCCGGGACAGGGGGCGCGGAGAGGACTAACTATGGCTACACCTTC.

V usage is TRBV13 and J usage is TRBJ1-2; D not certain. From germline, CDR1 is PRHDT and CDR2 FYEKMQ (reference sequence). The ends were cut back, 0 bases at V and 4 bases at J, with 15 bases in the middle. The CDR3 is 16 residues long. For the CDR3, the DNA is TGTGCCAGCAGCTTAGGCGATGTCAGGTTGATCTATGGCTACACCTTC. Translating it yields CASSLGDVRLIYGYTF.

The CDR3 nucleotides read TGTGCCAGCAGGACAGGGTTCTACGAGCAGTACTTC. This encodes CASRTGFYEQYF. The chain carries TRBV28 and TRBJ2-7, with 7 nucleotides matching TRBD1. Losses at the gene ends were 6 bases for V and 3 bases for J; bases not matched to a gene: 2. Per the germline V gene, CDR1 is MDHEN and CDR2 is SYDVKM. CDR3 length: 12 residues.

The V gene is TRBV7-9, the J gene TRBJ2-1; D assignment may be TRBD1 or TRBD2 (5 bases each). Germline lookup yields CDR1 SEHNR and CDR2 FQNEAQ (reference sequence). CDR3 length equals 16 residues. Trimming stripped 0 bases from V and 2 bases from J, with 11 bases between. The CDR3 is CASSLAGEITYNEQFF. The CDR3 nucleotides are TGTGCCAGCAGCTTAGCAGGGGAGATCACCTACAATGAGCAGTTCTTC.

This clone has a handful of counts. The chain couples TRBV29-1 to TRBJ2-7; TRBD1 aligns across 7 bases. Germline V gene data show CDR1 as SQVTM and CDR2 as ANQGSEA. The V segment lost 5 bases and the J segment 3 bases; nucleotides outside the gene matches: 4. This CDR3 has 12 amino acids. CDR3 DNA: TGCAGCGTTCGGCAGGGGGTCTACGAGCAGTACTTC. Residues: CSVRQGVYEQYF.

The chain joins TRBV28 to TRBJ2-3; D is possibly TRBD2 (5 bases). Germline V lookup: CDR1 MDHEN, CDR2 SYDVKM. Trimming took 3 bases from V and 3 from J, leaving 13 bases between them. This CDR3 comprises 15 residues. CDR3: CASSFSGRGTDTQYF. CDR3 sequence (DNA): TGTGCCAGCAGTTTTTCGGGGAGAGGGACAGATACGCAGTATTTT.

The chain uses TRBV7-2 and TRBJ2-5, with TRBD2 matching 13 bases. CDR3 length equals 17 residues. Looked up from germline, CDR1 is SGHTA and CDR2 is FQGNSA. J gave up 2 bases and V 4 bases, and 7 bases lay outside the gene matches. The CDR3 is CASSWGLAGTSQETQYF. CDR3 coding DNA: TGTGCCAGCAGCTGGGGACTAGCGGGGACTTCACAAGAGACCCAGTACTTC.

The chain has TRBV4-3 and TRBJ2-3; D is undetermined. Trimming stripped 1 base from V and 4 bases from J, with 15 bases between. Per the germline V gene, CDR1 is LGHNA and CDR2 is YSLEER. The CDR3 is 16 residues long. CDR3 nucleotide sequence: TGCGCCAGCAGCCAAGCCAGGCTAGTCATCCCAGATACGCAGTATTTT. It translates to CASSQARLVIPDTQYF.

This clone has only a few counts. The chain carries TRBV5-6 and TRBJ2-6, with D possibly being TRBD2 (6 bases). Germline CDR1 SGHDT, CDR2 YYEEEE. CDR3 length equals 15 residues. Trimming cost V 4 bases and J 4 bases, with 12 bases left between them. The CDR3 loop reads CASSLGGGGANVLTF. The CDR3 DNA follows: TGTGCCAGCAGCCTCGGGGGAGGCGGGGCCAACGTCCTGACTTTC.

The V call is TRBV7-6, the J call TRBJ2-3; 8 nucleotides line up with TRBD2. The CDR3 is 15 residues long. Germline CDR1 SGHVS, CDR2 FNYEAQ. V trimming: 3 bases; J trimming: 0 bases; junction bases outside the gene matches: 2. This CDR3 is CASSFGGASTDTQYF. The DNA of the CDR3 is TGTGCCAGCAGCTTCGGGGGGGCTAGCACAGATACGCAGTATTTT.

The V gene is TRBV5-8, the J gene TRBJ1-2; D is perhaps TRBD1 (6 bases). The germline V and J ends were trimmed by 0 bases and 4 bases, with 7 bases remaining between them. Per germline, CDR1 SGHTS and CDR2 YDEGEE. The CDR3 runs 13 residues. This CDR3 is CASSLETGYGYTF. CDR3 sequence (DNA): TGTGCCAGCAGCTTGGAGACAGGCTATGGCTACACCTTC.

This rearrangement joins TRBV25-1 to TRBJ2-5, with 10 nucleotides matching TRBD1. The CDR3 runs 17 residues. V lost 1 base and J lost 4; bases outside the gene matches: 9. In germline, CDR1 is MGHDK, CDR2 SYGVNS. The CDR3, as DNA: TGTGCCAGCAGTGAATGGGGACAGGGGAGTCGGTTAGAGACCCAGTACTTC. Translating gives CASSEWGQGSRLETQYF. The variable domain in full, completed from reference TRBV25-1 and TRBJ2-5, reads EADIYQTPRYLVIGTGKKITLECSQTMGHDKMYWYQQDPGMELHLIHYSYGVNSTEKGDLSSESTVSRIRTEHFPLTLESARPSHTSQYLCASSEWGQGSRLETQYFGPGTRLLVL.

The V call is TRBV30, the J call TRBJ1-5; TRBD1 might be the D (6 bases). The CDR3 loop spans 14 amino acids. Germline V gene data show CDR1 as GTSNPN and CDR2 as SVGIG (reference sequence). The germline V and J ends were trimmed by 0 bases and 5 bases, with 11 bases remaining between them. This CDR3 reads CAWSVGSGDQPQHF. Here the CDR3 DNA reads TGTGCCTGGAGTGTAGGGTCAGGGGATCAGCCCCAGCATTTT.

This clone has only a few counts. J is TRBJ2-5 and V is TRBV7-9; D not resolved. Trimming removed 5 bases from V and 3 bases from J, with 7 bases in between. The CDR3 has 12 amino acids. Germline V gene sequence: CDR1 SEHNR, CDR2 FQNEAQ (reference sequence). CDR3 region: CASSASEETQYF. The CDR3 DNA reads TGTGCCAGCAGCGCTTCGGAAGAGACCCAGTACTTC. Drawing the rest from reference TRBV7-9 and TRBJ2-5, the complete variable domain is DTGVSQNPRHKITKRGQNVTFRCDPISEHNRLYWYRQTLGQGPEFLTYFQNEAQLEKSRLLSDRFSAERPKGSFSTLEIQRTEQGDSAMYLCASSASEETQYFGPGTRLLVL.

This sequence joins TRBV28 and TRBJ1-5; D is undetermined. Trimming took 2 bases from V and 9 from J, leaving 11 bases between them. Germline assignment: CDR1 MDHEN and CDR2 SYDVKM. The CDR3 loop spans 13 amino acids. The CDR3 reads CASSLGRRTPQHF. In nucleotides, the CDR3 is TGTGCCAGCAGTTTAGGCAGGCGCACGCCCCAGCATTTT.

This rearrangement joins TRBV5-1 to TRBJ1-1, with D maybe TRBD1 (5 bases). This CDR3 region has 14 residues. Germline assignment: CDR1 SGHRS and CDR2 YFSETQ. The V gene lost 1 base and the J gene lost 6 bases, with 13 bases spanning the gap. CDR3: CASSLWGSSSEAFF. The CDR3 DNA is TGCGCCAGCAGCTTGTGGGGGTCAAGTTCTGAAGCTTTCTTT.

V is TRBV30 and J is TRBJ2-7; D is unclear. CDR1 and CDR2 from the germline V gene are GTSNPN and SVGIG (reference sequence). The CDR3 extends over 13 amino acids. The ends were cut back, 3 bases at V and 4 bases at J, with 13 bases in the middle. In DNA, the CDR3 is TGTGCCTGGAGCGCCGGTGATGCATACGAGCAGTACTTC. Amino acids: CAWSAGDAYEQYF.

The chain uses TRBV6-1 and TRBJ2-7; D ambiguous. The V gene's germline CDR1 is MNHNS and CDR2 SASEGT. This CDR3 is built from 13 residues. V was cut by 7 bases and J by 1 base, with 11 bases left in between. The DNA for the CDR3 is TGTGCCAGCACCCTTTCGGAGTCCTACGAGCAGTACTTC. Protein: CASTLSESYEQYF.

The chain couples TRBV9 to TRBJ2-2, with 7 bases aligning to TRBD1. Germline lookup yields CDR1 SGDLS and CDR2 YYNGEE. The CDR3 is 16 residues long. The J segment lost 0 bases and the V segment lost 3 bases, leaving 5 bases of the junction unmatched. The DNA of the CDR3 is TGTGCCAGCAGCGCCCGGACAGGTCCGAACACCGGGGAGCTGTTTTTT. Translating it yields CASSARTGPNTGELFF.

This clone was recorded a few times. Distinct nucleotide sequences in the sample also encode this CDR3. The V call is TRBV7-2, the J call TRBJ2-7; 12 nucleotides agree with TRBD2. The CDR3 covers 15 residues. The V gene's germline CDR1 is SGHTA and CDR2 FQGNSA. Unmatched junction bases numbered 1, after V lost 1 base and J lost 3 bases. In nucleotides, the CDR3 is TGTGCCAGCAGCTTAGTGACTAGCGGGGGCTACGAGCAGTACTTC. It translates to CASSLVTSGGYEQYF.

This clone was recorded only once. The chain couples TRBV30 to TRBJ2-6; the match to TRBD1 covers 8 bases. The CDR3 has 14 residues. V was pared by 5 bases and J by 1 base, with 1 base of the junction left unmatched. Germline loops: CDR1 GTSNPN, CDR2 SVGIG (reference sequence). Written as DNA, the CDR3 is TGTGCCTGGTACAGGGGGTCTGGGGCCAACGTCCTGACTTTC. Protein: CAWYRGSGANVLTF.

This clone was seen a few times. The CDR3 DNA is TGTGCCAGCAGACAGGGCCCTAATCCGAACACTGAAGCTTTCTTT. Protein: CASRQGPNPNTEAFF. J is TRBJ1-1 and V is TRBV2; possible D gene TRBD1, 6 bases. Per the germline V gene, CDR1 is SNHLY and CDR2 is FYNNEI. V was pared by 6 bases and J by 1 base, with 15 bases between. This CDR3 region has 15 residues.